These T cell receptor beta chains were read from a single sample in a study of OX40 agonist ivuxolimab in advanced cancers. Libraries were prepared by immunoSEQ multiplex PCR; TCRdb keeps only in-frame clonotypes and omits some of them. Here the sample spans around 72,000 clones, approximately 93% being singletons. Sample: CD4+ or CD8+ T cells sorted from blood, taken in a trial of the OX40 agonist ivuxolimab. Every receptor here comes from an adult with an advanced solid tumor such as melanoma, head and neck, liver or kidney cancer. CDR3s include the opening cysteine and the closing phenylalanine or tryptophan. The D gene is left open where the match is weak. Clone size appears in some rows only: once, few, many, or a class for an expanded clone.

size	V	D	J	length	DNA	CDR3
-	TRBV15	-	TRBJ2-5	15	TGTGCCACCAGCAGAGATTTAGGGGGTTTAGAGACCCAGTACTTC	CATSRDLGGLETQYF
-	TRBV6-6	TRBD2	TRBJ2-3	16	TGTGCCAGCACCAATGCCGGGGGGACTAGCACAGATACGCAGTATTTT	CASTNAGGTSTDTQYF
-	TRBV4-1	TRBD1	TRBJ1-2	13	TGCGCCAGCAGCTTCCAGGGGGAGGGTGGCTACACCTTC	CASSFQGEGGYTF
once	TRBV7-6	TRBD2	TRBJ2-1	15	TGTGCCAGCAGACGTACTAGCGGGGGCTCGAATGAGCAGTTCTTC	CASRRTSGGSNEQFF
once	TRBV28	-	TRBJ2-7	15	TGTGCCAGCAGTGACCCGCCGGGGAGCTCCTACGAGCAGTACTTC	CASSDPPGSSYEQYF
-	TRBV7-8	-	TRBJ2-4	15	TGTGCCAGCAGCCCCTCGGGGGAGGCCAAAAACATTCAGTACTTC	CASSPSGEAKNIQYF
-	TRBV5-6	-	TRBJ1-6	14	TGTGCCAGCAGCCCCGGGTCCTATAATTCACCCCTCCACTTT	CASSPGSYNSPLHF
-	TRBV19	TRBD1	TRBJ2-3	14	TGTGCCAGTAGTAGTGGGACAGGGTCATATACGCAGTATTTT	CASSSGTGSYTQYF
-	TRBV4-2	-	TRBJ2-2	13	TGTGCCAGCAGACCTGACCAATATTATGAGCTGTTTTTT	CASRPDQYYELFF
-	TRBV9	-	TRBJ2-2	13	TGTGCCAGCAGCGTAGGGGACACCGGGGAGCTGTTTTTT	CASSVGDTGELFF
-	TRBV10-2	-	TRBJ1-1	14	TGCGCCAGCAGGAAGACAGCTAAGAACACTGAAGCTTTCTTT	CASRKTAKNTEAFF
once	TRBV15	-	TRBJ2-7	15	TGTGCCACCAGCAGGGACTACCCCAGCTCCTACGAGCAGTACTTC	CATSRDYPSSYEQYF
-	TRBV7-2	-	TRBJ1-1	13	TGTGCCAGCAGCTTATTGATGGACACTGAAGCTTTCTTT	CASSLLMDTEAFF
-	TRBV5-4	TRBD1	TRBJ2-1	15	TGTGCCAGCAGCTCACAGGGGGTGGCTTGGAATGAGCAGTTCTTC	CASSSQGVAWNEQFF
-	TRBV7-2	-	TRBJ2-1	17	TGTGCCAGCAGCTCCCAAGGGGCAGAACCCTCCTACAATGAGCAGTTCTTC	CASSSQGAEPSYNEQFF
-	TRBV10-2	-	TRBJ2-5	13	TGCGCCAGCACCCTAAGGGGGGACGGGGCCCAGTACTTC	CASTLRGDGAQYF
-	TRBV9	-	TRBJ2-3	12	TGTGCCAGCAGCGTAGAAAAGGATACGCAGTATTTT	CASSVEKDTQYF
-	TRBV6-1	-	TRBJ2-7	14	TGTGCCAGCAGTGAGAGGGTCGTGCCGGTCGAGCAGTACTTC	CASSERVVPVEQYF